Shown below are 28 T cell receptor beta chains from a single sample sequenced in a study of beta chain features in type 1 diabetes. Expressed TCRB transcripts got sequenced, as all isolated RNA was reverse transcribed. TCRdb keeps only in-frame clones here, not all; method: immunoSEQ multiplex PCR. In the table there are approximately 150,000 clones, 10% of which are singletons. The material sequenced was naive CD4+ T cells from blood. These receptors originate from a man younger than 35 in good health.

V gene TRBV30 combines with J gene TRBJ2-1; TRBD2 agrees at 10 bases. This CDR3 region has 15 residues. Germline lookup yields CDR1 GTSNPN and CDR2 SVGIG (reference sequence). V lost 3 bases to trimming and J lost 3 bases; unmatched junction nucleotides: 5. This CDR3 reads CAWRKAGGLYNEQFF. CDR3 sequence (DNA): TGTGCCTGGAGAAAAGCGGGGGGGCTCTACAATGAGCAGTTCTTC. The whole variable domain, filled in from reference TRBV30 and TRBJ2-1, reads SQTIHQWPATLVQPVGSPLSLECTVEGTSNPNLYWYRQAAGRGLQLLFYSVGIGQISSEVPQNLSASRPQDRQFILSSKKLLLSDSGFYLCAWRKAGGLYNEQFFGPGTRLTVL.

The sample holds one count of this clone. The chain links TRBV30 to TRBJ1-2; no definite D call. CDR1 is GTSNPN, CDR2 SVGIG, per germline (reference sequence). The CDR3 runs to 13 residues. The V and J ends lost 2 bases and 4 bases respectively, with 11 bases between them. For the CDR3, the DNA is TGTGCCTGGAGTACTACCCCTACCTATGGCTACACCTTC. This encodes CAWSTTPTYGYTF.

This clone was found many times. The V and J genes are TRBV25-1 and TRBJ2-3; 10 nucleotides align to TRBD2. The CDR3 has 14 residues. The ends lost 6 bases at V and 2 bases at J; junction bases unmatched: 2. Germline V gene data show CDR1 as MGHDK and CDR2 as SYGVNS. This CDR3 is CASRLAGYTDTQYF. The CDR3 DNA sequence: TGTGCCAGCAGACTAGCGGGGTACACAGATACGCAGTATTTT.

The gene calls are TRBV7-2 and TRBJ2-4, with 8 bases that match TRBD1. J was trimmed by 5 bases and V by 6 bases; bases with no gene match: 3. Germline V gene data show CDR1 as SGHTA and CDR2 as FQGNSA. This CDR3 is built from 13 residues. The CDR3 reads CASRTGQENIQYF. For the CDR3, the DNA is TGTGCCAGCAGGACGGGACAGGAAAACATTCAGTACTTC. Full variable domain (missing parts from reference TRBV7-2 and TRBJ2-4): GAGVSQSPSNKVTEKGKDVELRCDPISGHTALYWYRQSLGQGLEFLIYFQGNSAPDKSGLPSDRFSAERTGGSVSTLTIQRTQQEDSAVYLCASRTGQENIQYFGAGTRLSVL.

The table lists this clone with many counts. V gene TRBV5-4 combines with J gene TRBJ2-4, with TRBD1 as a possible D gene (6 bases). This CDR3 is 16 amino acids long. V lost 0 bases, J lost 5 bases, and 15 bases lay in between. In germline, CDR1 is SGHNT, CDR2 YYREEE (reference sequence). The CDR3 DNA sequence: TGTGCCAGCAGCTTGGGAAGTTGGACAGCGGAAAACATTCAGTACTTC. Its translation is CASSLGSWTAENIQYF.

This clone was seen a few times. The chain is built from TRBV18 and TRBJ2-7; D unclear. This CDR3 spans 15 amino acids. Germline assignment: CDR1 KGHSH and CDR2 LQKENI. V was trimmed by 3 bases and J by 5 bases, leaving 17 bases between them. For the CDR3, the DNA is TGTGCCAGCTCACCCTCAATGGGTAGCATCAACGAGCAGTACTTC. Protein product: CASSPSMGSINEQYF.

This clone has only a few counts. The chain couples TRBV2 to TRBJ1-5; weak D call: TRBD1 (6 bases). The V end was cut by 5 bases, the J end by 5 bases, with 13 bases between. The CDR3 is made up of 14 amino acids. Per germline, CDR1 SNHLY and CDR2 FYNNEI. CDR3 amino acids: CASSKQGHYQPQHF. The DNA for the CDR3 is TGTGCCAGCAGTAAACAGGGTCACTATCAGCCCCAGCATTTT.

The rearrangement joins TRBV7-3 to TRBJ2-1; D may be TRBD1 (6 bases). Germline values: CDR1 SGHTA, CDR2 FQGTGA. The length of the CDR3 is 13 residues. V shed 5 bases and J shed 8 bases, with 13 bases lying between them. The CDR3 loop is CASSGGPWDEQFF. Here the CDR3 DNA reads TGTGCCAGCAGCGGGGGCCCCTGGGATGAGCAGTTCTTC. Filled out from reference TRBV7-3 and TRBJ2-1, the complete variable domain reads GAGVSQTPSNKVTEKGKYVELRCDPISGHTALYWYRQSLGQGPEFLIYFQGTGAADDSGLPNDRFFAVRPEGSVSTLKIQRTERGDSAVYLCASSGGPWDEQFFGPGTRLTVL.

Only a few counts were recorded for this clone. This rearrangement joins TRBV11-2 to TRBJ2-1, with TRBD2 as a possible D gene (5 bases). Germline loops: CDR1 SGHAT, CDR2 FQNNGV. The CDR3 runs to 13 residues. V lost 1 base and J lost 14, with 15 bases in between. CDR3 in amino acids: CASSLALPGDEFF. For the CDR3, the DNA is TGTGCCAGCAGCTTAGCTCTTCCCGGGGATGAGTTCTTC.

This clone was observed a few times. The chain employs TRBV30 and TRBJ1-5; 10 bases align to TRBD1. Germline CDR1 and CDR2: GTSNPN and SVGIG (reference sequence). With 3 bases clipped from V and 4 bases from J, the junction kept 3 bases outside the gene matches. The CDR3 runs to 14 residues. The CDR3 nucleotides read TGTGCCTGGAGCCGGGACAGGGGAAATCAGCCCCAGCATTTT. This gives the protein CAWSRDRGNQPQHF.

The CDR3 DNA sequence: TGTGCCAGCAGTGAGGACAGGGGGAGTTCACCCCTCCACTTT. Translation gives CASSEDRGSSPLHF. This rearrangement joins TRBV2 to TRBJ1-6; 10 nucleotides align to TRBD1. V trimming: 3 bases; J trimming: 9 bases; junction bases outside the gene matches: 2. The length of the CDR3 is 14 residues. Germline assignment: CDR1 SNHLY and CDR2 FYNNEI.

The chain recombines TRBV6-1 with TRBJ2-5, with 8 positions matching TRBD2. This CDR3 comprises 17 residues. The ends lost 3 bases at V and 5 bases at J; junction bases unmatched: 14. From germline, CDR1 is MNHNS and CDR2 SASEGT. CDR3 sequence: CASSEGWGSGGWETQYF. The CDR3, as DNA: TGTGCCAGCAGTGAGGGGTGGGGGAGCGGGGGATGGGAGACCCAGTACTTC.

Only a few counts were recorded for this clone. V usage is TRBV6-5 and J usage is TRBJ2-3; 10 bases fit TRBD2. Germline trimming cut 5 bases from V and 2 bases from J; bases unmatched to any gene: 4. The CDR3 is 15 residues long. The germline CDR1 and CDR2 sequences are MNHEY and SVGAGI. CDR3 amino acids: CASSLAGANTDTQYF. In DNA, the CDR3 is TGTGCCAGCAGTCTAGCGGGGGCTAACACAGATACGCAGTATTTT.

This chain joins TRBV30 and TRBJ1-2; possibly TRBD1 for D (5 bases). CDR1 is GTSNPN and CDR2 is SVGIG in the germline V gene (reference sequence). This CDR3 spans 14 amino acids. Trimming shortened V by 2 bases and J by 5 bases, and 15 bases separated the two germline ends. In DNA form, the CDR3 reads TGTGCCTGGAGTTTGGGGGGGATTAGATATGGCTACACCTTC. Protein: CAWSLGGIRYGYTF.

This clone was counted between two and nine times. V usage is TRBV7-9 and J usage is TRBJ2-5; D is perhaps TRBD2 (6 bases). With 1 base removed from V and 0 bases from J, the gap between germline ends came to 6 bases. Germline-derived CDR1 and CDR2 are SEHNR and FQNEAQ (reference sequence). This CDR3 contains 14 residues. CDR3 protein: CASSLGRDQETQYF. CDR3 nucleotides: TGTGCCAGCAGCTTAGGGAGGGACCAAGAGACCCAGTACTTC.

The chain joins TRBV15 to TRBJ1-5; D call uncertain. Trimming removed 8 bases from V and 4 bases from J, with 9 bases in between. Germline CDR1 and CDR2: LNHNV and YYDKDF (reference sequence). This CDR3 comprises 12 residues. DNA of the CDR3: TGTGCCACCGGAGGAGGGAATCAGCCCCAGCATTTT. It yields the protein CATGGGNQPQHF.

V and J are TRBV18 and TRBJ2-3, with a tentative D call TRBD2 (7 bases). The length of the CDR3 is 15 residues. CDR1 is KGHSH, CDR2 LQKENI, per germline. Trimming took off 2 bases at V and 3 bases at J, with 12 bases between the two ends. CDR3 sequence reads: CASSPMGGPTDTQYF. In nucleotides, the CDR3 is TGTGCCAGCTCACCAATGGGGGGGCCAACAGATACGCAGTATTTT.

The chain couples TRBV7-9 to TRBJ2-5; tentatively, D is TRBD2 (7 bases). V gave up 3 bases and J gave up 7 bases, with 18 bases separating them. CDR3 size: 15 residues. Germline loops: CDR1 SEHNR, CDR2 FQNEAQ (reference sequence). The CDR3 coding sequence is TGTGCCAGCAGCTTCCCCGGGGGGCGCGTAGGGACCCAGTACTTC. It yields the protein CASSFPGGRVGTQYF.

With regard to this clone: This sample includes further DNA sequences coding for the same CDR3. CDR3 nucleotide sequence: TGTGCCTGGAGTGGACAGGGCAATCAGCCCCAGCATTTT. This codes for CAWSGQGNQPQHF. V usage is TRBV30 and J usage is TRBJ1-5; D might be TRBD1 (6 bases). The ends were cut back, 1 base at V and 2 bases at J, with 6 bases in the middle. The length of the CDR3 is 13 residues. Per germline, CDR1 GTSNPN and CDR2 SVGIG (reference sequence).

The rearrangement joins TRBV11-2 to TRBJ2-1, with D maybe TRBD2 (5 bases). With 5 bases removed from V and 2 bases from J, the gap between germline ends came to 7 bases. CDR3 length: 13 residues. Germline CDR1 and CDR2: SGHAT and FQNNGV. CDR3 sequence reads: CASSAGAYNEQFF. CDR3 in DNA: TGTGCCAGCAGCGCGGGTGCCTACAATGAGCAGTTCTTC.

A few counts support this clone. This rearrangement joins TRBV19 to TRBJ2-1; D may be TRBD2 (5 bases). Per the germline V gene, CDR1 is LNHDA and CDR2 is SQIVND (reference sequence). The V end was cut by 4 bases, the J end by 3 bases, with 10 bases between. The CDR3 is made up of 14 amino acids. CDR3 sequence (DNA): TGTGCCAGTAGTAAAGCGGCCAGCTACAATGAGCAGTTCTTC. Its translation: CASSKAASYNEQFF.

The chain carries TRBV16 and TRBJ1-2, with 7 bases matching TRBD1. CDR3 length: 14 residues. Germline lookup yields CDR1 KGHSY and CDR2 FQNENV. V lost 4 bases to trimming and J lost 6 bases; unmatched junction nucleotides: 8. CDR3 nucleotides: TGTGCCAGCAGCCCCAACATGGGACAGAATGGCTACACCTTC. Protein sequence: CASSPNMGQNGYTF.

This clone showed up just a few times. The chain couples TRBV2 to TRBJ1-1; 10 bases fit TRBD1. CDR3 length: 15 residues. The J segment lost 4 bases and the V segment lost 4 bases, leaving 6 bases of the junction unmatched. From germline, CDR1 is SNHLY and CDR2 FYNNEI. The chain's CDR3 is CASSARTGGITEAFF. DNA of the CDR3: TGTGCCAGCAGTGCCCGGACAGGGGGGATCACTGAAGCTTTCTTT. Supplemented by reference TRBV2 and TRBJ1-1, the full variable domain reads EPEVTQTPSHQVTQMGQEVILRCVPISNHLYFYWYRQILGQKVEFLVSFYNNEISEKSEIFDDQFSVERPDGSNFTLKIRSTKLEDSAMYFCASSARTGGITEAFFGQGTRLTVV.

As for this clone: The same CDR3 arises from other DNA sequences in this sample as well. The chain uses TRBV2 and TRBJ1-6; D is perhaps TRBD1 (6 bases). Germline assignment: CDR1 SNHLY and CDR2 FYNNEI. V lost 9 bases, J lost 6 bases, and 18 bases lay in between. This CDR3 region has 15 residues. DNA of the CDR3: TGTGCCAGACAGGGACAAGCGGCGGGTAATTCACCCCTCCACTTT. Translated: CARQGQAAGNSPLHF.

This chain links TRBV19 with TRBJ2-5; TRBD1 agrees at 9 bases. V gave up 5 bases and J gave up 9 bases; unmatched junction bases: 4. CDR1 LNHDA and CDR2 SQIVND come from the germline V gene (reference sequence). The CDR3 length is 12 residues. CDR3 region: CASSADRGPQYF. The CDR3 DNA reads TGTGCCAGTAGTGCGGACAGGGGCCCCCAGTACTTC.

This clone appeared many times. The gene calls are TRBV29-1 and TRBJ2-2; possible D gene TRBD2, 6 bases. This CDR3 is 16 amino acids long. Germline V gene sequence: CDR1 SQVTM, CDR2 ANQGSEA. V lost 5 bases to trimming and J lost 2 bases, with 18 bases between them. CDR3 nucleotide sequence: TGCAGCGTTTCTGAACCCGGGACTTCAAACACCGGGGAGCTGTTTTTT. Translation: CSVSEPGTSNTGELFF.

CDR3 residues: CASSQEGQGYTEAFF. The DNA for the CDR3 is TGCGCCAGCAGCCAAGAAGGACAGGGGTACACTGAAGCTTTCTTT. The J gene is TRBJ1-1, the V gene TRBV4-3, with 9 bases lining up with TRBD1. Germline loops: CDR1 LGHNA, CDR2 YSLEER. Unmatched junction bases numbered 2, after V lost 0 bases and J lost 3 bases. This CDR3 has 15 residues.

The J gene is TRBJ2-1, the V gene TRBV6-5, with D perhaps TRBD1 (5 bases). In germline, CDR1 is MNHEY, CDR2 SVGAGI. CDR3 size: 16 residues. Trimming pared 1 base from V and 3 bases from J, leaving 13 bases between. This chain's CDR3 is CASSYYPHQGYNEQFF. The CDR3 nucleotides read TGTGCCAGCAGTTACTACCCCCATCAGGGCTACAATGAGCAGTTCTTC.